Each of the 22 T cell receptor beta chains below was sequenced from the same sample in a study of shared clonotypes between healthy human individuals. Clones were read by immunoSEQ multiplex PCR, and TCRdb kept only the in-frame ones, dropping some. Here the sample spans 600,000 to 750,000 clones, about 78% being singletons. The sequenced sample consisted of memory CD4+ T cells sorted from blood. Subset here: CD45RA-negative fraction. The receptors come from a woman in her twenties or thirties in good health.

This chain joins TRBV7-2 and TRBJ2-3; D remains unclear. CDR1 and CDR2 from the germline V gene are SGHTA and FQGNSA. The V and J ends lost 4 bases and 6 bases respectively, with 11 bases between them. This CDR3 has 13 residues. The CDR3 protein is CASSSYLEDTQYF. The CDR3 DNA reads TGTGCCAGCAGCTCTTACCTAGAGGATACGCAGTATTTT.

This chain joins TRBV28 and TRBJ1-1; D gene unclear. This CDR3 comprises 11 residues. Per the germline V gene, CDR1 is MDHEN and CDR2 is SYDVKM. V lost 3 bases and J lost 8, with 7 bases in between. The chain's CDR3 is CASSLFAEAFF. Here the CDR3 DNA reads TGTGCCAGCAGTTTGTTCGCAGAAGCTTTCTTT.

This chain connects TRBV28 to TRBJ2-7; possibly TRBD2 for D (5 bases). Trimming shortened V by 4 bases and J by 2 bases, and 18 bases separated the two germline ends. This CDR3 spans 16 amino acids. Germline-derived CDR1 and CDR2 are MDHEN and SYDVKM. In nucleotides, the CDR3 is TGTGCCAGCAGTTCCGATCGACTAAGGAGCCCCTACGAGCAGTACTTC. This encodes CASSSDRLRSPYEQYF.

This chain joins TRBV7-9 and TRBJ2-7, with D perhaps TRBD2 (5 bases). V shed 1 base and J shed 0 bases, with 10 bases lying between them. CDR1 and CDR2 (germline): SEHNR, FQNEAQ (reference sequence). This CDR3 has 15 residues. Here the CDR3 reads CASSLVAGASYEQYF. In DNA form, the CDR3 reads TGTGCCAGCAGCTTAGTCGCGGGCGCCTCCTACGAGCAGTACTTC.

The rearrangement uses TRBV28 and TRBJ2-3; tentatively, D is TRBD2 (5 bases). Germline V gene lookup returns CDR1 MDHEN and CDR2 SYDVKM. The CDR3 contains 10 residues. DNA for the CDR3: TGTGCGGTCGTAGCGGATACGCAGTATTTT. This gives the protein CAVVADTQYF.

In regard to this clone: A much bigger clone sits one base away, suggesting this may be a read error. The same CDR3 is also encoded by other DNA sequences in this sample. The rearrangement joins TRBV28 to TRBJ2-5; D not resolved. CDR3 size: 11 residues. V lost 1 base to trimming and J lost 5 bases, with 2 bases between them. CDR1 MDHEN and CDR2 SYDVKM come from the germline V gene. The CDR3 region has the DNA TGTGCCAGCAGTTTATCCGAGACCCAGTACTTC. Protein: CASSLSETQYF.

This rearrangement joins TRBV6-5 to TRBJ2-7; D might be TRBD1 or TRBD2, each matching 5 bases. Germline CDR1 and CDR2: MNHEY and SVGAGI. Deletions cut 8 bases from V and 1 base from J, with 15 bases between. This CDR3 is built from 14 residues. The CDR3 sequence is CASSGGLRSYEQYF. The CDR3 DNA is TGTGCCAGCTCTGGGGGTTTAAGATCCTACGAGCAGTACTTC.

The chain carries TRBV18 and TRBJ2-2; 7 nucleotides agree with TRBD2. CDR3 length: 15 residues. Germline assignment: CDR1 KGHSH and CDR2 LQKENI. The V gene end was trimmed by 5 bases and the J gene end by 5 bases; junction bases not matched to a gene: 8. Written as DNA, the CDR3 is TGTGCCAGCTCATACGCCACGGGAGGTACCGGGGAGCTGTTTTTT. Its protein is CASSYATGGTGELFF.

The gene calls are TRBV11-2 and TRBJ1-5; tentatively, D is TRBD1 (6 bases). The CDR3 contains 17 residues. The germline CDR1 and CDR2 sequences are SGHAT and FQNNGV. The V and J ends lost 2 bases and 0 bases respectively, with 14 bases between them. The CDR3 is CASSLSPDSYSNQPQHF. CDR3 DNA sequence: TGTGCCAGCAGCTTATCTCCGGACAGCTATAGCAATCAGCCCCAGCATTTT.

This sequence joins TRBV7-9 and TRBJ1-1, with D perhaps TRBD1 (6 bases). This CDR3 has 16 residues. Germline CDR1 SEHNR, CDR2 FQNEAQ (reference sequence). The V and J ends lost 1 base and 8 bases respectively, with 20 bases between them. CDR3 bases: TGTGCCAGCAGCTTAGGTGATACAGGGCGAGTACGGGAAGCTTTCTTT. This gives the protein CASSLGDTGRVREAFF.

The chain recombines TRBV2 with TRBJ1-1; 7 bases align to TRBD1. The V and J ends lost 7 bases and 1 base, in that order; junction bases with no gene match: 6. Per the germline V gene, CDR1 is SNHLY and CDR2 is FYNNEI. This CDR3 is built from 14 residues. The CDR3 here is CASTPGQSNTEAFF. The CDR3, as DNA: TGTGCCAGCACCCCGGGACAGTCGAACACTGAAGCTTTCTTT.

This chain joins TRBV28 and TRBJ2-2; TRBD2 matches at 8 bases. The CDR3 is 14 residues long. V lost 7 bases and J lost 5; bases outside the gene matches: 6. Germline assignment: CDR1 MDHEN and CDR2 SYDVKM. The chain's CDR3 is CASTTERGTGELFF. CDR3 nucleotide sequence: TGTGCCAGCACCACCGAGCGGGGGACCGGGGAGCTGTTTTTT.

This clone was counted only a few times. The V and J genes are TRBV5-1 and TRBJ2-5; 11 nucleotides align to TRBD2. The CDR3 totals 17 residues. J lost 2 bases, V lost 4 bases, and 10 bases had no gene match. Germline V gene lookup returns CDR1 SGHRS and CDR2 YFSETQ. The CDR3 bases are TGCGCCAGCAGCCCGGAGCCTCTAGCGGGAGGACAAGAGACCCAGTACTTC. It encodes CASSPEPLAGGQETQYF.

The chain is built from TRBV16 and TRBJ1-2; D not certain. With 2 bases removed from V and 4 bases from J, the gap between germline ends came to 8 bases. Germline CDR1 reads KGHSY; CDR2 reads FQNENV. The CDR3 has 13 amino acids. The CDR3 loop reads CASSQVYSYGYTF. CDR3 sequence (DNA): TGTGCCAGCAGCCAAGTCTACAGCTATGGCTACACCTTC.

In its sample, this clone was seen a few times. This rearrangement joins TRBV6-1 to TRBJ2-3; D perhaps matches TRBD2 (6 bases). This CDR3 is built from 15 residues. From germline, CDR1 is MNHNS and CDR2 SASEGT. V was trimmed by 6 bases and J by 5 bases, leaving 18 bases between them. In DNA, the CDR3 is TGTGCCAGCAGGGGGGGACGGCCGGGTGGAGATACGCAGTATTTT. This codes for CASRGGRPGGDTQYF.

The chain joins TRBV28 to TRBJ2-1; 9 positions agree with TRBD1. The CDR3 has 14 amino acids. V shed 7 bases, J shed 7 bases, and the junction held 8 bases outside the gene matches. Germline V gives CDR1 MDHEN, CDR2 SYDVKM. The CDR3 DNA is TGTGCCAGCAAGGAAGGGACAGGGTGGAATGAGCAGTTCTTC. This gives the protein CASKEGTGWNEQFF. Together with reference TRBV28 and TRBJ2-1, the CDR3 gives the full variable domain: DVKVTQSSRYLVKRTGEKVFLECVQDMDHENMFWYRQDPGLGLRLIYFSYDVKMKEKGDIPEGYSVSREKKERFSLILESASTNQTSMYLCASKEGTGWNEQFFGPGTRLTVL.

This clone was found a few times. The CDR3: CASSPSGLAPRDTQYF. The CDR3 DNA reads as TGTGCCAGCAGCCCCTCGGGACTAGCCCCCCGAGATACGCAGTATTTT. The chain uses TRBV7-2 and TRBJ2-3, with 9 bases identical to TRBD2. Germline V gene sequence: CDR1 SGHTA, CDR2 FQGNSA. The V gene end was trimmed by 5 bases and the J gene end by 5 bases; junction bases not matched to a gene: 11. The CDR3 consists of 16 residues.

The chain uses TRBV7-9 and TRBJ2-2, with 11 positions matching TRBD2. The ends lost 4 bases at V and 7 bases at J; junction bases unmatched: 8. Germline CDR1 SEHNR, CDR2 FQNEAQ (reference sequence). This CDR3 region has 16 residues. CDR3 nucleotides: TGTGCCAGCAGCTCCACTAGCGGGAGCTTCGGCGGGGAGCTGTTTTTT. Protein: CASSSTSGSFGGELFF.

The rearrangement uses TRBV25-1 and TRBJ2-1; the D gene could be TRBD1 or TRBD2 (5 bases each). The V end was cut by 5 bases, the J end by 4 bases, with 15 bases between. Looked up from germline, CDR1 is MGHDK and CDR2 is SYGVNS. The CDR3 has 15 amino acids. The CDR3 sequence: CASSFPGRKYNEQFF. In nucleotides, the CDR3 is TGTGCCAGCAGTTTTCCGGGACGGAAATACAATGAGCAGTTCTTC.

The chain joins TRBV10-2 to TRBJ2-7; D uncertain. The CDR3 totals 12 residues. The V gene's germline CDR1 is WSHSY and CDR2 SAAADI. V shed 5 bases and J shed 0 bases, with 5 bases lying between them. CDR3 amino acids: CASSTGSYEQYF. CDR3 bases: TGCGCCAGCAGTACGGGCTCCTACGAGCAGTACTTC.

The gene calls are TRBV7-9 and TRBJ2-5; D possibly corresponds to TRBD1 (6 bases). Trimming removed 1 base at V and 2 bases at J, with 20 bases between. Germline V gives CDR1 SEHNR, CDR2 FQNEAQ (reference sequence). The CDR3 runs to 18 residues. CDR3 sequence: CASSLEWGGQTDQETQYF. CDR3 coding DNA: TGTGCCAGCAGCTTAGAGTGGGGCGGACAGACTGATCAAGAGACCCAGTACTTC.

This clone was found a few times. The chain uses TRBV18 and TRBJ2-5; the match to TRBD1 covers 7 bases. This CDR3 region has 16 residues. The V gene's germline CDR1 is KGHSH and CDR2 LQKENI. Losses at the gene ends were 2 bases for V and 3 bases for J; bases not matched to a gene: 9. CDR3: CASSPKGQSSKETQYF. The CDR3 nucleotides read TGTGCCAGCTCACCAAAGGGACAGTCCTCCAAAGAGACCCAGTACTTC.